This T cell receptor (beta chain) emerged from a study of T cell repertoires in cytomegalovirus infection. The wider study: An indication of both CMV infection and matching HLA type came from public TCR beta signatures. Study-wide findings and caveats: The ex vivo response was dominated by HLA-C-restricted CMV-specific TCR beta clonotypes. Identification of carriers of CMV plus the relevant HLA was performed using cumulative public TCR beta family frequency.

TCRdb re-derived calls from the reads in MiXCR, one entry per CDR3 protein. There are approximately 630,000 distinct CDR3 sequences in the sample; approximately 24% occur only once, and roughly 8% lies in the top ten. In the case of this clonotype: Its antigen is not identified.

From germline, CDR1 is MNHNY and CDR2 SVGAGI (reference sequence). The CDR3 spans 22 residues. The J segment lost 0 bases and the V segment lost 2 bases, leaving 15 bases of the junction unmatched. The J gene is TRBJ2-3, the V gene TRBV6-6; 15 bases are shared with TRBD2. The TCR sequence derives from a human donor in good health (CMV status not recorded). Some clones in this sample may be carry-over from other donors' samples. The material sequenced was CD8+ T cells from PBMCs. The CDR3 DNA follows: TGTGCCAGCAGTTACCCAACCGGGACTAGCGGGGGGCGTCCAACTAGCACAGATACGCAGTATTTT. The encoded protein is CASSYPTGTSGGRPTSTDTQYF.